What follows is one T cell receptor beta chain and its context. Its antigen is as yet unknown. The CDR3 contains 15 residues. Per the germline V gene, CDR1 is MNHEY and CDR2 is SVGAGI. V lost 5 bases to trimming and J lost 6 bases; unmatched junction nucleotides: 9. This sample is part of a study of cytomegalovirus exposure and HLA in healthy donors. The study's findings and limits: Per a prior analysis, the majority of TCR beta V segments were productive roughly 87% or roughly 30% of the time. The study listed approximately 160 cytomegalovirus-associated TCR beta chains. Some V segments could not be told apart, so they were left out, TRBV6-2 and TRBV6-3 among them.

PCR was performed using 60 Vbeta and 13 Jbeta primers. Methods used by the authors: In a later analysis, the count reached tens of millions of unique TCR beta chains, with around 11 million shared. Sequencing used immunoSEQ multiplex PCR; TCRdb keeps in-frame clones, though not all of them. V and J calls plus clone size are reproduced from that table; the DNA served to infer D and trimming. The sample has 170,000 or so clones, roughly 79% seen once. The TCR was taken from a woman aged 45-60 years in good health and CMV-seropositive. The chain combines TRBV6-5 with TRBJ1-4, with TRBD1 identical over 7 bases. The sequenced sample consisted of PBMCs. The CDR3: CASSGGPGGYEKLFF. The DNA for the CDR3 is TGTGCCAGCAGTGGGGGTCCAGGGGGGTATGAAAAACTGTTTTTT.